Listed below are T cell receptor beta chains from one sample, sequenced in a study of shared clonotypes between healthy human individuals. The table came from immunoSEQ multiplex PCR; TCRdb's copy has only in-frame clones and leaves some out. The table records over a million clones, roughly 80% of them present only once. Material: memory CD4+ T cells sorted from blood. These receptors were obtained from a man aged 18 to 29 in good health. Each CDR3 is given with its conserved first and last residue. Fields, in order: clone size, D gene, V gene, J gene, CDR3 length, CDR3 protein, CDR3 DNA. A D gene is named only where the DNA matches it firmly. Part of the rows lack a size; the others show once, few, many or a class for expanded clones.

.,.,TRBV15,TRBJ2-5,16,CATSRPGGGLQETQYF,TGTGCCACCAGCAGGCCAGGCGGGGGCCTACAAGAGACCCAGTACTTC
few,.,TRBV27,TRBJ2-2,17,CASSLSTHGPNTGELFF,TGTGCCAGCAGTTTATCCACCCATGGTCCAAACACCGGGGAGCTGTTTTTT
.,.,TRBV9,TRBJ1-3,16,CASSVERGDSGNTIYF,TGTGCCAGCAGCGTAGAGCGAGGGGACTCTGGAAACACCATATATTTT
.,.,TRBV4-1,TRBJ1-3,18,CASSQEEASLGSGNTIYF,TGCGCCAGCAGCCAAGAGGAGGCCTCCCTTGGGTCCGGAAACACCATATATTTT
.,.,TRBV30,TRBJ1-5,14,CAWSVGGPNQPQHF,TGTGCCTGGAGTGTAGGAGGGCCCAATCAGCCCCAGCATTTT
.,.,TRBV5-8,TRBJ2-7,14,CASTSGLALYEQYF,TGTGCCAGCACCTCGGGACTGGCGCTCTACGAGCAGTACTTC
.,.,TRBV30,TRBJ2-7,12,CAWSRSLYEQYF,TGTGCCTGGAGCCGCTCCCTCTACGAGCAGTACTTC
.,TRBD1,TRBV7-9,TRBJ1-4,15,CASSPQGERDEKLFF,TGTGCCAGCAGCCCACAGGGGGAAAGGGATGAAAAACTGTTTTTT
.,.,TRBV5-1,TRBJ1-4,14,CASSLTGFNEKLFF,TGCGCCAGCAGCTTGACTGGATTCAATGAAAAACTGTTTTTT
.,TRBD2,TRBV28,TRBJ2-1,15,CASTAAGGHSNEQFF,TGTGCCAGCACCGCAGCGGGGGGGCATAGCAATGAGCAGTTCTTC
.,.,TRBV12-5,TRBJ1-1,16,CASGLPTGRGNTEAFF,TGTGCTAGTGGTTTGCCAACCGGACGGGGAAACACTGAAGCTTTCTTT
.,.,TRBV29-1,TRBJ2-5,11,CSVAQEKTQYF,TGCAGCGTTGCCCAAGAGAAGACCCAGTACTTC
.,TRBD2,TRBV5-1,TRBJ2-3,15,CASSLDLAGGDTQYF,TGCGCCAGCAGCTTGGACCTAGCGGGAGGAGATACGCAGTATTTT
.,.,TRBV7-3,TRBJ1-1,12,CASSQRGTEAFF,TGTGCCAGCAGCCAAAGGGGTACTGAAGCTTTCTTT
.,TRBD2,TRBV7-9,TRBJ2-1,16,CASGSRLAGTHNEQFF,TGTGCCAGCGGATCTAGACTAGCGGGGACCCACAATGAGCAGTTCTTC
.,.,TRBV27,TRBJ2-3,15,CASSAGRRGTDTQYF,TGTGCCAGCAGCGCTGGGCGCCGGGGCACAGATACGCAGTATTTT
.,.,TRBV6-1,TRBJ1-3,14,CASSERASGNTIYF,TGTGCCAGCAGTGAAAGGGCCTCTGGAAACACCATATATTTT
.,TRBD2,TRBV18,TRBJ2-5,16,CASSPMIAGPQETQYF,TGTGCCAGCTCACCAATGATAGCGGGGCCTCAAGAGACCCAGTACTTC
once,TRBD1,TRBV25-1,TRBJ1-1,13,CASSATGFTEAFF,TGTGCCAGCAGTGCGACAGGGTTCACTGAAGCTTTCTTT
many,TRBD1,TRBV9,TRBJ1-2,17,CASSVGVGQAAVRGYTF,TGTGCCAGCAGCGTAGGGGTTGGACAGGCGGCGGTAAGAGGCTACACCTTC
.,.,TRBV7-2,TRBJ2-5,16,CASSPGGHGVQETQYF,TGTGCCAGCAGCCCAGGAGGCCACGGAGTACAAGAGACCCAGTACTTC
.,.,TRBV27,TRBJ1-2,16,CASSRGSAGQDYGYTF,TGTGCCAGCAGTCGAGGTTCCGCGGGACAAGACTATGGCTACACCTTC
.,TRBD1,TRBV7-9,TRBJ1-1,15,CASSPRQGKNTEAFF,TGTGCCAGCAGCCCGCGACAGGGGAAGAACACTGAAGCTTTCTTT
.,.,TRBV5-1,TRBJ1-4,15,CASSLLKGMNEKLFF,TGCGCCAGCAGCTTGTTGAAGGGGATGAATGAAAAACTGTTTTTT
.,TRBD2,TRBV11-2,TRBJ2-1,19,CASSSRRTSGRPSYNEQFF,TGTGCCAGCAGCTCAAGGCGGACTAGCGGGAGGCCCTCCTACAATGAGCAGTTCTTC